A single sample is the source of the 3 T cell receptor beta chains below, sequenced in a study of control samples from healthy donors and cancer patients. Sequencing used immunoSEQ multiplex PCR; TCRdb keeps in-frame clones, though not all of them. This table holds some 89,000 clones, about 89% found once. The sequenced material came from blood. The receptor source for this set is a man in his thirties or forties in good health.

Written as DNA, the CDR3 is TGCGCCAGCACAGTACAGGGAGAGAACTATGGCTACACCTTC. Its protein product is CASTVQGENYGYTF. The chain is built from TRBV5-1 and TRBJ1-2, with TRBD1 as a possible D gene (6 bases). The CDR3 covers 14 residues. From germline, CDR1 is SGHRS and CDR2 YFSETQ. V was pared by 6 bases and J by 2 bases, with 14 bases between.

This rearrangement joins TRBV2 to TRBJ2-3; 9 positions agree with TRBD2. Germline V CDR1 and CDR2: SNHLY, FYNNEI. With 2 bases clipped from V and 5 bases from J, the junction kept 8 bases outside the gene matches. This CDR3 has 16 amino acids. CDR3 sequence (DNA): TGTGCCAGCAGTGAATTCGCGGGGGGGCCGAAAGATACGCAGTATTTT. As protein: CASSEFAGGPKDTQYF.

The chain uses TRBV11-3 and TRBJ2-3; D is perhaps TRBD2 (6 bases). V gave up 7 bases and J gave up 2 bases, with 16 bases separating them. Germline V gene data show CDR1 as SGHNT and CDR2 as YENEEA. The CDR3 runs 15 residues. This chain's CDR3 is CASTPSGEVTDTQYF. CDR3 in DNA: TGTGCCAGCACCCCTTCGGGGGAGGTCACAGATACGCAGTATTTT.